The entry below gives a single TCR beta chain sequence along with its context. Its antigen is not identified. Every donor gave about 9 milliliters of peripheral blood. Total RNA was extracted at no less than 5.5 micrograms per sample. The data were obtained in a study of blood T cells in healthy people across ages. Through a sample-barcoded 5' primer and a J-beta primer mix, a second PCR was run for 7 to 11 cycles. Individual samples furnished no less than 2.5 million CDR3-containing paired-end reads apiece. MiXCR was run by TCRdb on the 5' RACE reads, yielding one entry per CDR3 protein. The sample lists 250,000 to 300,000 distinct CDR3 sequences; around 27% were seen once. CDR3 length: 15 amino acids. V gave up 3 bases and J gave up 5 bases, with 16 bases separating them. Notes on the study in general: While age rose, TCR beta diversity per million T cells dropped in a roughly linear way.

V and J are TRBV12-3 or TRBV12-4 and TRBJ2-5, with a possible D match to TRBD2 (5 bases). The receptor was isolated from a woman between 70 and 85 years old in good health. The sample was blood. CDR3 sequence: CASSFQAGLRETQYF. In nucleotides, the CDR3 is TGTGCCAGCAGTTTCCAGGCGGGCCTAAGGGAGACCCAGTACTTC.